The text below deals with one T cell receptor beta chain. The sample comes from a study of blood T cell repertoires in COVID-19. Study background: Samples taken during acute and convalescent COVID-19 were collected in the United States, Italy and Spain. T cells, B-cell-depleted T cells, or PBMCs supplied cDNA or gDNA.

Trimming removed 5 bases at V and 3 bases at J, with 14 bases between. Germline CDR1 reads MNHEY; CDR2 reads SVGAGI. The CDR3 has 15 residues. Here immunoSEQ multiplex PCR was the method, and the copy in TCRdb shows in-frame clones only, minus some. This repertoire shows approximately 120,000 clones, roughly 92% found once; its top ten account for roughly 2%. Patients in Seattle were enrolled during active infection, then followed longitudinally. This chain joins TRBV6-5 and TRBJ1-5; D unresolved. Sequencing used peripheral blood. This clonotype was obtained from a man aged 50 or older with COVID-19, enrolled during active disease. CDR3 amino acids: CASSTLLGSNQPQHF. CDR3 bases: TGTGCCAGCAGTACCCTGCTCGGTTCCAATCAGCCCCAGCATTTT.